The entry below describes one T cell receptor beta chain. Its antigen is as yet unknown. These data originate in a study of blood T cells in healthy people across ages. Findings and limits, study-wide: Per million T cells, the diversity of TCR beta decreased roughly linearly as age advanced. Naive CD4+ cells and diversity were both higher in long-lived donors than in aged donors.

The CDR3 consists of 15 residues. V trimming: 5 bases; J trimming: 4 bases; junction bases outside the gene matches: 7. The germline V gene encodes CDR1 SGHTA and CDR2 FQGNSA. Through a sample-barcoded 5' primer and a J-beta primer mix, a second PCR was run for roughly 6 to 11 cycles. A template-switch adaptor that had 12 random nucleotides put a tag on each cDNA molecule. MiXCR was run by TCRdb on the 5' RACE reads, yielding one entry per CDR3 protein. The sample holds approximately 290,000 distinct CDR3 sequences, 25% to 30% seen once. Sequenced input: blood. This rearrangement joins TRBV7-2 to TRBJ1-1; 10 positions agree with TRBD1. The source of this sequence is a woman in her 70s in good health. The CDR3 DNA is TGTGCCAGCAGCCCGGGGGACAGGGGAGGCACTGAAGCTTTCTTT. Translated: CASSPGDRGGTEAFF.